These T cell receptor beta chains were read from a single sample in a study of CD8+ T cells in alopecia areata. Clones were sequenced by immunoSEQ multiplex PCR, and TCRdb holds only the in-frame ones, with some missing. The repertoire includes 89,000 or so clones, around 54% of them detected once, and around 5.7% sits in the top ten. Sequencing was carried out using NKG2D-high CD8+ T cells sorted from blood. The receptor source for this set is a human donor with alopecia areata. The conserved cysteine and the conserved F or W are not part of the CDR3 here. D genes are given only for firm matches. The size entry is marked missing in some rows and otherwise reads once, few, many or a size class.

>TRBV29-1|TRBJ1-1|.|11|.
SVSDSVGTEAF
>TRBV7-8|TRBJ2-3|once|13|.
ASSFGGVSTDTQY
>TRBV29-1|TRBJ1-2|few|9|.
SVEARHGYT
>TRBV9|TRBJ2-7|.|12|.
ASSLGGGTHEQY
>TRBV2|TRBJ1-4|few|13|.
ASSEVGEGGEKLF
>TRBV9|TRBJ2-1|once|11|.
ASSVEGHNEQF
>TRBV7-9|TRBJ2-3|.|14|.
ASSLAQAASTDTQY
>TRBV13|TRBJ2-5|few|12|.
ASSLVTGQETQY
>TRBV11-2|TRBJ2-1|.|14|TRBD1
ASSLSVGTAINEQF
>TRBV5-1|TRBJ2-7|.|11|TRBD1
ASRDRESPEQY
>TRBV9|TRBJ1-1|.|10|.
ASSSYGTEAF
>TRBV7-9|TRBJ2-3|few|13|.
ASRPIKDPTDTQY
>TRBV27|TRBJ2-3|.|11|.
ASSLAGPDTQY
>TRBV5-1|TRBJ2-7|.|10|TRBD1
ASMGTAYEQY
>TRBV29-1|TRBJ2-5|few|8|.
SVVAETQY
>TRBV7-3|TRBJ2-3|.|13|.
ASSPSGAFGDTQY
>TRBV29-1|TRBJ1-2|.|13|.
SVEEYQSFNYGYT
>TRBV30|TRBJ2-7|.|10|.
AWSVPGREQY
>TRBV9|TRBJ1-1|.|12|.
ASSPTDQHTEAF
>TRBV28|TRBJ1-1|.|14|.
ASSETGSYMNTEAF
>TRBV21-1|TRBJ1-1|.|12|.
ASTLGTSGREAF
>TRBV28|TRBJ2-7|.|13|TRBD1
ASSKQQGAYHEQY
>TRBV27|TRBJ1-6|.|11|TRBD1
ASNAGGSSPLH
>TRBV29-1|TRBJ2-5|.|11|.
SVEDVWEETQY
>TRBV14|TRBJ2-3|.|11|.
ASSLSVTDTQY
>TRBV30|TRBJ2-3|.|11|.
AWIGERTDTQY
>TRBV29-1|TRBJ1-1|few|8|.
SVVGTEAF
>TRBV5-6|TRBJ2-5|once|10|.
ASSGGQETQY
>TRBV29-1|TRBJ2-1|.|13|.
SGIVERYSYNEQF
>TRBV5-1|TRBJ1-2|few|12|.
ATPSVDGVHGYT
>TRBV2|TRBJ1-1|few|17|TRBD1
ASSEIGRGQGTLNTEAF